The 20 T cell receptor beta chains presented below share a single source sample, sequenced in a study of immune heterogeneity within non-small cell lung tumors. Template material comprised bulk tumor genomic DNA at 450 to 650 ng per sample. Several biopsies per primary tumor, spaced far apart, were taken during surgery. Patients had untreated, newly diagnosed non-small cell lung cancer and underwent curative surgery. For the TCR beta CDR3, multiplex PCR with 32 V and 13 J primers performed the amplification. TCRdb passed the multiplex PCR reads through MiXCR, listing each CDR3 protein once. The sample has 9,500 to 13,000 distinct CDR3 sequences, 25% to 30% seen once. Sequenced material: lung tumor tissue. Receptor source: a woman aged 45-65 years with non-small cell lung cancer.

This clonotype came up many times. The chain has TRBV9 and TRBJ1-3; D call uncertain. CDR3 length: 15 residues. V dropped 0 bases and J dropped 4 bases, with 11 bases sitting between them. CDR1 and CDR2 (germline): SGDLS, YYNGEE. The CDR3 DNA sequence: TGTGCCAGCAGCGTAGAAGGTCTGGGGGGAAACACCATATATTTT. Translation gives CASSVEGLGGNTIYF.

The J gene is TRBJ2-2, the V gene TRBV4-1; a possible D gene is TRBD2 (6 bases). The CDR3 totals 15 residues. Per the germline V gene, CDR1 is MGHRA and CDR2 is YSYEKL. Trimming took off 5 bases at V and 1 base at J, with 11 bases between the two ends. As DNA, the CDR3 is TGCGCCAGCAGCAGACGGGACTGGAACACCGGGGAGCTGTTTTTT. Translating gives CASSRRDWNTGELFF.

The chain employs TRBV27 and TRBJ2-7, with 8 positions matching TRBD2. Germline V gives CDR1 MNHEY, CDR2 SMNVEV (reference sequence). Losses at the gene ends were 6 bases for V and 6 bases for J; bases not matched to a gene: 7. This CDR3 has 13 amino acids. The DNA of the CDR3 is TGTGCCAGCAGGGTTAGCGGGGAGGGCGAGCAGTACTTC. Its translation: CASRVSGEGEQYF.

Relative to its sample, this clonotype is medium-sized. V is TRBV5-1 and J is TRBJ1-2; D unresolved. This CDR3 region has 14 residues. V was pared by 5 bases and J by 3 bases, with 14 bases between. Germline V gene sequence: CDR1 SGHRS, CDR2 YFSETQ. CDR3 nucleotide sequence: TGCGCCAGCAGAGAGGATCTCAGATACTATGGCTACACCTTC. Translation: CASREDLRYYGYTF.

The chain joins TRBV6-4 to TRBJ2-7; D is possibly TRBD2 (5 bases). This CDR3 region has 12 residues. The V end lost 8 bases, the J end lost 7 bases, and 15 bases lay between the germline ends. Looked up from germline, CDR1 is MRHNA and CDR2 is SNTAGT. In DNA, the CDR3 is TGTGCCAGCCCTCTGGGTGAGCGGGAGCAGTACTTC. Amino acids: CASPLGEREQYF.

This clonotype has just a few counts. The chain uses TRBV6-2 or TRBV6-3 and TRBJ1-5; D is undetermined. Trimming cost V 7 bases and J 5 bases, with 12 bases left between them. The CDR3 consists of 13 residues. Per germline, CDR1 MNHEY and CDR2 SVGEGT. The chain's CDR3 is CASTERTDQPQHF. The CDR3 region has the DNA TGTGCCAGCACAGAGCGTACGGATCAGCCCCAGCATTTT.

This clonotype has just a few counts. The CDR3 DNA reads TGCAGCGTTGAGGGTCAGGGTTTGGCCGGGGAGCTGTTTTTT. The encoded protein is CSVEGQGLAGELFF. V usage is TRBV29-1 and J usage is TRBJ2-2, with D perhaps TRBD1 (5 bases). Germline V gene sequence: CDR1 SQVTM, CDR2 ANQGSEA. The CDR3 loop spans 14 amino acids. V was cut by 3 bases and J by 6 bases, with 14 bases left in between.

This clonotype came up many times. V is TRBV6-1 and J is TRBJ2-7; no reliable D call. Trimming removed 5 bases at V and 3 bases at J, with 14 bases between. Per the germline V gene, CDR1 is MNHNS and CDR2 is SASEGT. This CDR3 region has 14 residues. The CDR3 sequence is CASSSPSHGYEQYF. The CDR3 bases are TGTGCCAGCAGTTCCCCTTCTCACGGCTACGAGCAGTACTTC.

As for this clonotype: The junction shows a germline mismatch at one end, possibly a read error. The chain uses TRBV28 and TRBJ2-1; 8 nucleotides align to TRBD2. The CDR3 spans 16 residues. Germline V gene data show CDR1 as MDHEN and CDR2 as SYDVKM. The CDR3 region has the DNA TGTGCAAGCAGTTCCTACAATCCGGGACTAGAGGGTGAGAAGTTCTTC. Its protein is CASSSYNPGLEGEKFF.

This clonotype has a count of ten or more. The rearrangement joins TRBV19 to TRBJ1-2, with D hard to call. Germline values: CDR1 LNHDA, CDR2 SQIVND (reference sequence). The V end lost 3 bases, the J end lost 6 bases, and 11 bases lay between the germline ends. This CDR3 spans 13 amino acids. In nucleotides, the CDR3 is TGTGCCAGTAGTATGGTAAATGGTAATGGCTACACCTTC. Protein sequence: CASSMVNGNGYTF.

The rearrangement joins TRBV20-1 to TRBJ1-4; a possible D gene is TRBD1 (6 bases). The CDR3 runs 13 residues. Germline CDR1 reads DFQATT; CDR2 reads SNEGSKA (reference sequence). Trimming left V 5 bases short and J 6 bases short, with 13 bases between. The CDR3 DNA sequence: TGCAGTGCTTTGACAGGAGCTTATGAAAAACTGTTTTTT. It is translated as CSALTGAYEKLFF.

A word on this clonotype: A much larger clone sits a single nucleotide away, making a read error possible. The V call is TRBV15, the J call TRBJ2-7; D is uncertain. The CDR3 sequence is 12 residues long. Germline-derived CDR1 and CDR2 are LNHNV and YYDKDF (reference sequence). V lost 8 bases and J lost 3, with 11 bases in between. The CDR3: CATGWSVYEQYF. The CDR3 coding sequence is TGTGCCACCGGGTGGAGCGTCTACGAGCAGTACTTC.

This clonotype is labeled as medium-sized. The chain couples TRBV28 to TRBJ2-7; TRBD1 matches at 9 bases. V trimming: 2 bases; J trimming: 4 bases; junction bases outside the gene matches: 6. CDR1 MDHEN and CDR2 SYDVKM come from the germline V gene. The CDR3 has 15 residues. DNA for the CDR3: TGTGCCAGCAGTTTAAGGGGACAGGGCAAGTACGAGCAGTACTTC. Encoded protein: CASSLRGQGKYEQYF.

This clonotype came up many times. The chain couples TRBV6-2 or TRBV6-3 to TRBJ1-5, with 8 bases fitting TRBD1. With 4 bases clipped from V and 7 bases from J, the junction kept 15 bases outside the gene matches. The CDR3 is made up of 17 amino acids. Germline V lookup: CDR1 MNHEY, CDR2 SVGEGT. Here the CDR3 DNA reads TGTGCCAGCAGTTTACCAGGGGGCGTTGGGATTGGACAGCCCCAGCATTTT. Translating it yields CASSLPGGVGIGQPQHF.

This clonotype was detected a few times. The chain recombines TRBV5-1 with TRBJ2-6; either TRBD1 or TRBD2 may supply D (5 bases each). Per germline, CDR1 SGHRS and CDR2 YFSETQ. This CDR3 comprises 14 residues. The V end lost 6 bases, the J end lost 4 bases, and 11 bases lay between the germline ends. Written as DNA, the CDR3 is TGCGCCAGCACTGGGGGTCCCGGGGCCAACGTCCTGACTTTC. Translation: CASTGGPGANVLTF.

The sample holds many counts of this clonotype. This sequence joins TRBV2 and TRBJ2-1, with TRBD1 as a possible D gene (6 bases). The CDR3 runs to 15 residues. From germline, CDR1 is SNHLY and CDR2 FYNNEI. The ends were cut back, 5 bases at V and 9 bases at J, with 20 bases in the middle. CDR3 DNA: TGTGCCAGCAGTCCCCGGAGTCAGGGGAATACTGAGCAGTTCTTC. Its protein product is CASSPRSQGNTEQFF. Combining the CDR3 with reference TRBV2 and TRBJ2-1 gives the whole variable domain EPEVTQTPSHQVTQMGQEVILRCVPISNHLYFYWYRQILGQKVEFLVSFYNNEISEKSEIFDDQFSVERPDGSNFTLKIRSTKLEDSAMYFCASSPRSQGNTEQFFGPGTRLTVL.

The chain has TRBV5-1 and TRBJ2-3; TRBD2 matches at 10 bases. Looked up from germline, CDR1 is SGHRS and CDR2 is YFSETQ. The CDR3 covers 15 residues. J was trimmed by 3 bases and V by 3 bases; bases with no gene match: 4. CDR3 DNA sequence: TGCGCCAGCAGCTCTAGCGGGAGTCTGACAGATACGCAGTATTTT. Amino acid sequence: CASSSSGSLTDTQYF.

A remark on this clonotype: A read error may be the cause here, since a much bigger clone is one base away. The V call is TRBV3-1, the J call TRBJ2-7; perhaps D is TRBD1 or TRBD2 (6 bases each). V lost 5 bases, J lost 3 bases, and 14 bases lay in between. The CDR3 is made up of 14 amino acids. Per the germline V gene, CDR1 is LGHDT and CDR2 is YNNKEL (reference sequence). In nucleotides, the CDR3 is TGTGCCAGCAGCTATAGGGGGGTCGGCTACGAGCAGTACTTC. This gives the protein CASSYRGVGYEQYF.

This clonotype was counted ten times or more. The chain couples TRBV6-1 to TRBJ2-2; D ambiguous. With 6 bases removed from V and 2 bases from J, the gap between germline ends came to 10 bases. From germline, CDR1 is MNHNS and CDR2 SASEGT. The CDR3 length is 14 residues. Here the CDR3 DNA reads TGTGCCAGCAGGGCTACAGAAAACACCGGGGAGCTGTTTTTT. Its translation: CASRATENTGELFF.

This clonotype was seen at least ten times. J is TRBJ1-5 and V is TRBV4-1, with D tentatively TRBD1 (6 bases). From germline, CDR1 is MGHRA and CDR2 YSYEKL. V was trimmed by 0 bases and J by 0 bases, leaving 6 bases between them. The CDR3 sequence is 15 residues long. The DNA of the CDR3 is TGCGCCAGCAGCCAAGACAGGGGTAGCAATCAGCCCCAGCATTTT. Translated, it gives CASSQDRGSNQPQHF.